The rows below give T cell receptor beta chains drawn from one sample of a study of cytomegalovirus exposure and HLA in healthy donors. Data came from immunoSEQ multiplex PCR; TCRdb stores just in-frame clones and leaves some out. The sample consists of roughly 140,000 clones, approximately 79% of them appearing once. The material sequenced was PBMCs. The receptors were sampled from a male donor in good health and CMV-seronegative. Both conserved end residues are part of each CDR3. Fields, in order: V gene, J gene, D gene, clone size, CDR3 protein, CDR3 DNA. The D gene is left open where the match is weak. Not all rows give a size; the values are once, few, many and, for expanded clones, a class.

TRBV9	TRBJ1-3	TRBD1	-	CASSPGGPGQISGNTIYF	TGTGCCAGCAGCCCCGGGGGTCCGGGACAGATCTCTGGAAACACCATATATTTT
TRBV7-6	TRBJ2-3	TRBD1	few	CASSVYGTGSVTDTQYF	TGTGCCAGCAGCGTATACGGGACAGGGAGTGTCACAGATACGCAGTATTTT
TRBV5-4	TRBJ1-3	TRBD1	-	CASSFGGDRADTIYF	TGTGCCAGCAGCTTTGGGGGGGACAGGGCGGACACCATATATTTT
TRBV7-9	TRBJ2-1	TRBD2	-	CASSLIGASGYNEQFF	TGTGCCAGCAGCTTGATCGGGGCTAGCGGCTACAATGAGCAGTTCTTC
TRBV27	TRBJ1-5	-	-	CASSLWGPDQPQHF	TGTGCCAGCAGTTTATGGGGGCCAGATCAGCCCCAGCATTTT
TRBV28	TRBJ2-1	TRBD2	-	CASSHLAGEDYNEQFF	TGTGCCAGCAGTCATCTAGCGGGAGAGGACTACAATGAGCAGTTCTTC
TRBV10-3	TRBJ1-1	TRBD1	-	CAITGTGNTEAFF	TGTGCCATCACCGGGACAGGGAACACTGAAGCTTTCTTT
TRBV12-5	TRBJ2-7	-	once	CASGLVGGNEQYF	TGTGCTAGTGGTTTGGTGGGGGGAAACGAGCAGTACTTC
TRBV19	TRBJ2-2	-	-	CASSLPGENEELFF	TGTGCCAGTAGCCTACCCGGGGAAAATGAGGAGCTGTTTTTT
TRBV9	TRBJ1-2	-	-	CASSPQVTVYGYTF	TGTGCCAGCAGCCCCCAAGTGACAGTGTATGGCTACACCTTC
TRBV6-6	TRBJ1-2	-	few	CASSYSQNNYGYTF	TGTGCCAGCAGTTACTCGCAGAATAACTATGGCTACACCTTC
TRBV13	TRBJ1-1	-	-	CASIRGGIRNTEAFF	TGTGCCAGCATTCGGGGGGGCATCAGGAACACTGAAGCTTTCTTT
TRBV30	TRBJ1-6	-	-	CAWERGGSPLHF	TGTGCCTGGGAGCGAGGGGGTTCACCCCTCCACTTT
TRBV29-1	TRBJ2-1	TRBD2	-	CSGIKREGRNEQFF	TGCAGCGGAATCAAGCGGGAGGGCCGTAATGAGCAGTTCTTC
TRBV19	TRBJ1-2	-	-	CASVSYLATPNYGYTF	TGTGCCAGTGTATCCTATTTGGCGACACCAAACTATGGCTACACCTTC
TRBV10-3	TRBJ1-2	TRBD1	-	CAIMKAGGAGGYTF	TGTGCCATCATGAAGGCAGGGGGCGCGGGCGGCTACACCTTC
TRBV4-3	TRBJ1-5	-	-	CASSQGRAGQPQHF	TGCGCCAGCAGCCAAGGCCGTGCGGGGCAGCCCCAGCATTTT